The entry below gives a single T cell receptor beta chain sequence along with its context. Its recognized antigen is unknown. Base-call qualities are not available, and no considerably larger clone is one nucleotide away. V and J are truncated by 1 base and 3 bases respectively, leaving an intervening sequence of 4 bases. CDR1 MNHNS and CDR2 SASEGT were looked up in the germline V gene. The cysteine opens and the phenylalanine closes a CDR3 of 13 amino acids. Only CDR3 DNA remains: 39 bases, in frame from the first base. Library prep was done by the immunoSEQ multiplex PCR assay. The clones in this table, taken by TCRdb from immuneACCESS, are in-frame only. Not every clone is retained; where verified, under half of the shortfall comes from an unresolved V gene, and the cause of the rest is unknown. The sample table lists 120,000 or so clones, approximately 90% of them with a count of one. Together, the top ten hold 3.5% to 4.5% of the sample.

This entry is derived from a study of control samples from healthy donors and cancer patients (dated by TCRdb to about 2020). This chain joins TRBV6-1 to TRBJ1-5, with an unclear D gene assignment. Sequenced input: PBMCs. The receptor was isolated from a woman in her sixties with lung cancer. The nucleotide sequence is TGTGCCAGCAGTGAAGGGCCCAATCAGCCCCAGCATTTT. Its coded protein is CASSEGPNQPQHF.